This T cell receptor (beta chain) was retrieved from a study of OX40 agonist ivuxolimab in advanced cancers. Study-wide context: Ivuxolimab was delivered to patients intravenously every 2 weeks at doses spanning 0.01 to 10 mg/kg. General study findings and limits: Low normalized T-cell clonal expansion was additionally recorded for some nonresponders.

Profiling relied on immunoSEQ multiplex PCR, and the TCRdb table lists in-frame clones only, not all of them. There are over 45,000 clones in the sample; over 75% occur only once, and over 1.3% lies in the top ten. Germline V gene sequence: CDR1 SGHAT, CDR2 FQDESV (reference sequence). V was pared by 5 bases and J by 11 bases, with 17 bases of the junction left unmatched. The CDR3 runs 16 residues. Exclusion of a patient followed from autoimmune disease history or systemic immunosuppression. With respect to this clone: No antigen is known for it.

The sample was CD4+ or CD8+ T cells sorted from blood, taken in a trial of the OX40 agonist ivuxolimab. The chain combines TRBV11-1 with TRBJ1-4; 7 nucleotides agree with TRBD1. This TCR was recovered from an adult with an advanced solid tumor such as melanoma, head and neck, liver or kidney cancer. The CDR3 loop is CASSPGTARFEGKLFF. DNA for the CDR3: TGTGCCAGCAGCCCGGGGACAGCAAGATTTGAGGGGAAACTGTTTTTT.